The rows below give T cell receptor beta chains drawn from one sample of a study of cytomegalovirus exposure and HLA in healthy donors. The protocol was immunoSEQ multiplex PCR, while the TCRdb copy is restricted to in-frame clones and leaves out a portion. Seen here are around 130,000 clones, under 85% observed once, and the top ten hold nearly 6%. The sequencing input was PBMCs. All receptors come from a woman aged 45-60 years in good health and CMV-seropositive. Each CDR3 is given with its conserved first and last residue. D genes are given only for firm matches. Clone size appears in some rows only: once, few, many, or a class for an expanded clone.

>-|few|TRBJ1-1|TRBV6-1
TGTGCCATCAGGGCGGGGAGCACTGAAGCTTTCTTT
CAIRAGSTEAFF
>TRBD1|-|TRBJ1-5|TRBV5-6
TGTGCCAGCAGCTTGGGTCCGACAGGGACGATCCAGCCCCAGCATTTT
CASSLGPTGTIQPQHF
>TRBD2|-|TRBJ2-1|TRBV4-2
TGTGCCAGCAGCCAAGTTCCCAGGGACTACACCAATGAGCAGTTCTTC
CASSQVPRDYTNEQFF
>TRBD1|-|TRBJ1-2|TRBV19
TGTGCCAGTATCCCTAACCGGGACAGGGTTTTTTATGGCTACACCTTC
CASIPNRDRVFYGYTF
>-|-|TRBJ2-7|TRBV21-1
TGTGCCAGCAGCAAATCGGACAGGAACTCCTACGAGCAGTACTTC
CASSKSDRNSYEQYF
>-|-|TRBJ2-5|TRBV5-8
TGTGCCAGCAGACCTATTCTTGAGACCCAGTACTTC
CASRPILETQYF
>TRBD1|-|TRBJ2-1|TRBV7-2
TGTGCCAGCAGCTTAGTTCCGGGACAGGGGGCCTACAATGAGCAGTTCTTC
CASSLVPGQGAYNEQFF
>-|-|TRBJ1-1|TRBV4-2
TGTGCCAGCAGCCAAGATCCAGGGAGGGGCACTGAAGCTTTCTTT
CASSQDPGRGTEAFF
>TRBD2|-|TRBJ2-3|TRBV5-4
TGTGCCAGCAGCTTAGGGACTAGCGGTGCCACAGATACGCAGTATTTT
CASSLGTSGATDTQYF
>TRBD1|once|TRBJ2-7|TRBV6-6
TGTGCCAGCAGTGGGGACAGGGGTCAGCAGTACTTC
CASSGDRGQQYF
>-|few|TRBJ1-2|TRBV9
TGTGCCAGCAGCGTACAGGGGTCGGGGGGCTACACCTTC
CASSVQGSGGYTF
>-|-|TRBJ2-1|TRBV30
TGTGCCTGGGAGATCTCGAGGGAGCAGTTCTTC
CAWEISREQFF
>-|-|TRBJ2-1|TRBV11-2
TGTGCCAGCAGCTGGGGGGGGCAGTCCGGTGAGCAGTTCTTC
CASSWGGQSGEQFF
>TRBD1|-|TRBJ1-4|TRBV5-1
TGCGCCAGCAGCTTGGCCGGGACAGGGTATGAAAAACTGTTTTTT
CASSLAGTGYEKLFF
>TRBD1|-|TRBJ2-7|TRBV5-4
TGTGCCAGCAGCGCCGACAGGGGGCTCAACGAGCAGTACTTC
CASSADRGLNEQYF
>-|-|TRBJ1-2|TRBV14
TGTGCCAGCAGCCAAGATCCTCGAGCGGGGGGCTACACCTTC
CASSQDPRAGGYTF
>TRBD1|-|TRBJ1-2|TRBV6-1
TGTGCCAGCAGTGAGGGGGCAGGCAGGGGGCAAGGCTACACCTTC
CASSEGAGRGQGYTF
>-|-|TRBJ1-5|TRBV18
TGTGCCAGCTCAACTGGACAAGCAGGGGATGAGCCCCAGCATTTT
CASSTGQAGDEPQHF
>-|-|TRBJ1-6|TRBV6-5
TGTGCCAGCAGTTACGCGGCAGTCCGACCCCTCCACTTT
CASSYAAVRPLHF
>-|-|TRBJ2-7|TRBV19
TGTGCCAGTTCCGCAGGGTTCTACGAGCAGTACTTC
CASSAGFYEQYF
>-|few|TRBJ2-1|TRBV10-3
TGTGCCATCAGTGAAATTCAGTACAATGAGCAGTTCTTC
CAISEIQYNEQFF
>-|-|TRBJ1-2|TRBV7-2
TGTGCCAGCAGCTTTAATAACTATGGCTACACCTTC
CASSFNNYGYTF
>TRBD1|-|TRBJ2-1|TRBV5-1
TGCGCCAGCAGTCCTAGTCCCGGGACAGGAATGGACAATGAGCAGTTCTTC
CASSPSPGTGMDNEQFF
>TRBD2|-|TRBJ2-7|TRBV9
TGTGCCAGCAGCGCATCCTCGACCATGGGACTAGCGGGTTACGAGCAGTACTTC
CASSASSTMGLAGYEQYF
>TRBD2|-|TRBJ2-1|TRBV4-2
TGTGCCAGCAGCCCATCACTAGCGGGCCTTTACAATGAGCAGTTCTTC
CASSPSLAGLYNEQFF
>TRBD2|-|TRBJ2-2|TRBV7-9
TGTGCCAGCAACCTGGGGAGGGACGGGGAGCTGTTTTTT
CASNLGRDGELFF
>-|-|TRBJ2-3|TRBV5-1
TGCGCCAGCAGCCTTCAGGGGACAGATACGCAGTATTTT
CASSLQGTDTQYF
>TRBD1|-|TRBJ1-1|TRBV12-5
TGTGCTAGTGGGTCCACAGGGGGGTCGGAAGCTTTCTTT
CASGSTGGSEAFF
>-|-|TRBJ1-1|TRBV19
TGTGCCAGTAGTATCTGGCAGGGAAAGGAAGCTTTCTTT
CASSIWQGKEAFF
>-|once|TRBJ2-7|TRBV7-9
TGTGCCAGCAGCACCAACCAGGTGACCTACGAGCAGTACTTC
CASSTNQVTYEQYF
>-|-|TRBJ2-2|TRBV6-5
TGTGCCACCAACCCCGGGGTTACCGGGGAGCTGTTTTTT
CATNPGVTGELFF
>TRBD2|-|TRBJ2-5|TRBV2
TGTGCCAGCAGTGAACTAGCGGGGGGCGGAGAGACCCAGTACTTC
CASSELAGGGETQYF